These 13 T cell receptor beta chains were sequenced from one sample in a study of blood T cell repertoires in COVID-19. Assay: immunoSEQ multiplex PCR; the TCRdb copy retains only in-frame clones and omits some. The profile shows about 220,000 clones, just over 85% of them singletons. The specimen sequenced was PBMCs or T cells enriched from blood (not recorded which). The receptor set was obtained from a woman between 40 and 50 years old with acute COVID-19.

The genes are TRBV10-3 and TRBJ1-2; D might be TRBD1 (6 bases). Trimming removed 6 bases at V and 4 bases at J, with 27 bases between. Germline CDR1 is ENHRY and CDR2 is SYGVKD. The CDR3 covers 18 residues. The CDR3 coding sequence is TGTGCCATCAGCCGAACCCCCTCACGGGGGGCACCAGGCTATGGCTACACCTTC. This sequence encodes CAISRTPSRGAPGYGYTF.

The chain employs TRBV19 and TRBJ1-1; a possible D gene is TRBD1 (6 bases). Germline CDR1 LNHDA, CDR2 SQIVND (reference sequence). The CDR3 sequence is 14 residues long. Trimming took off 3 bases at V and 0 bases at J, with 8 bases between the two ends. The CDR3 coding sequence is TGTGCCAGTAGTATGTACAGGGTGAACACTGAAGCTTTCTTT. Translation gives CASSMYRVNTEAFF.

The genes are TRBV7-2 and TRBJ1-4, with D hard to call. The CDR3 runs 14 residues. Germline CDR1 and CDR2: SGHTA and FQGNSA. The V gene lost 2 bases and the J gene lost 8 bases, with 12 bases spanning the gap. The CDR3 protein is CASSLRVSNEKLFF. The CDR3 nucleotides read TGTGCCAGCAGCTTACGGGTGTCAAACGAAAAACTGTTTTTT.

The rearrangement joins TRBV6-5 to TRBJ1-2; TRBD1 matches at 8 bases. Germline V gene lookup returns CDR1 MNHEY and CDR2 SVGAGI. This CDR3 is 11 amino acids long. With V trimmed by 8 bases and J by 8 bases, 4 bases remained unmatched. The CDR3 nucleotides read TGTGCCAGCTCGACAGGGGTCGGCTACACCTTC. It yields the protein CASSTGVGYTF.

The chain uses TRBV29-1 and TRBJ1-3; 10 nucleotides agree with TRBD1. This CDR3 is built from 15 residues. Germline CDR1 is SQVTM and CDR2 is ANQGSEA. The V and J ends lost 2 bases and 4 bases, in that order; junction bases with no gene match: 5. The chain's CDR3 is CSVEKGQGSGNTIYF. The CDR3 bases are TGCAGCGTTGAAAAGGGACAGGGGTCCGGAAACACCATATATTTT.

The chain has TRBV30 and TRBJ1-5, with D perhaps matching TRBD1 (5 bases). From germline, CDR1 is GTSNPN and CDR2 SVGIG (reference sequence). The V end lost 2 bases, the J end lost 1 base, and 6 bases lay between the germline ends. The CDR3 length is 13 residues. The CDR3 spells CAWSSGSNQPQHF. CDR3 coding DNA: TGTGCCTGGAGTTCAGGGAGCAATCAGCCCCAGCATTTT.

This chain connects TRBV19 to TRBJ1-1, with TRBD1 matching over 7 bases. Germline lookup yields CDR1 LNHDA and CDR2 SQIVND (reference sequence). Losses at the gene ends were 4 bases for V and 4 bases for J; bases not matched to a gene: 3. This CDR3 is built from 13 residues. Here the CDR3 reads CASSKTGTTEAFF. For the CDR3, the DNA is TGTGCCAGTAGTAAGACAGGGACCACTGAAGCTTTCTTT.

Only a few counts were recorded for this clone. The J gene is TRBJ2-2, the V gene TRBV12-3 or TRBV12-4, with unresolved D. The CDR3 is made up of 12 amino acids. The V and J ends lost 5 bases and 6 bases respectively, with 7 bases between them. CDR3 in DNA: TGTGCCAGCAGTCCCCCGGCCGGGGAGCTGTTTTTT. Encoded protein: CASSPPAGELFF.

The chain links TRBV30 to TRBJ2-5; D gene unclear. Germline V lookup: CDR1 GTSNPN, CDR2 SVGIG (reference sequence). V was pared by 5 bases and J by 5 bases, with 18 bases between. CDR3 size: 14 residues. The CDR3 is CAWGPSQASETQYF. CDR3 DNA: TGTGCCTGGGGGCCCTCCCAGGCCTCGGAGACCCAGTACTTC.

The CDR3 DNA reads as TGCGCCAGCAGCCAAGATTACCGGGGACTCTCCTATAATTCACCCCTCCACTTT. The encoded protein is CASSQDYRGLSYNSPLHF. The V gene is TRBV4-3, the J gene TRBJ1-6; D may be TRBD1 (5 bases). V lost 0 bases to trimming and J lost 0 bases, with 12 bases between them. Germline assignment: CDR1 LGHNA and CDR2 YSLEER. This CDR3 has 18 residues.

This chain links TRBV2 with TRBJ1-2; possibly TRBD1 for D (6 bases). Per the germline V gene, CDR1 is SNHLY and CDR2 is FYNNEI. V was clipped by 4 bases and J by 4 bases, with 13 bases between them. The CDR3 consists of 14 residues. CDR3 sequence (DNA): TGTGCCAGCAGTGTTGGGCGGGGGGCCTATGGCTACACCTTC. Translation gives CASSVGRGAYGYTF.

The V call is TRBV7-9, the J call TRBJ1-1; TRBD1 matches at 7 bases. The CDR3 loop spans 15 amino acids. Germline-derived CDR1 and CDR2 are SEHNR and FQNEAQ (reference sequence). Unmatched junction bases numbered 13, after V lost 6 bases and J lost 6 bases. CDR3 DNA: TGTGCCAGCAGTTATCCGACAGGGACCAGGGCTGAAGCTTTCTTT. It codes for CASSYPTGTRAEAFF.

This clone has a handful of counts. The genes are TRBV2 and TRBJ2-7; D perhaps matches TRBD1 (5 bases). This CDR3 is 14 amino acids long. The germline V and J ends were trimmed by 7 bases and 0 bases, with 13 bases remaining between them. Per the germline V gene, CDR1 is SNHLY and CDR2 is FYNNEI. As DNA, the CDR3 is TGTGCCAGCATGGGGCAGCCTAACTCCTACGAGCAGTACTTC. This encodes CASMGQPNSYEQYF. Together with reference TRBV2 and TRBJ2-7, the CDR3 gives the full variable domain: EPEVTQTPSHQVTQMGQEVILRCVPISNHLYFYWYRQILGQKVEFLVSFYNNEISEKSEIFDDQFSVERPDGSNFTLKIRSTKLEDSAMYFCASMGQPNSYEQYFGPGTRLTVT.